This T cell receptor (beta chain) originates from a study of cytomegalovirus exposure and HLA in healthy donors. The germline V gene has CDR1 SGHTA and CDR2 FQGNSA. The CDR3 is made up of 15 amino acids. Between the trimmed V and J ends, which lost 2 bases and 1 base, there was a span of 9 bases. General study findings and limits: A list of about 180 TCR beta chains associated with cytomegalovirus was given.

Repertoires were generated with immunoSEQ multiplex PCR, while TCRdb's copy carries only in-frame clones and drops some. Of about 130,000 clones detected, roughly 91% appear once; the ten largest clones hold about 3.7%. Concerning this clone itself: The antigen is not known.

Sequenced material: PBMCs. The receptor was isolated from a man aged 25-45 years in good health and CMV-seronegative. The chain links TRBV7-2 to TRBJ1-3; unclear D gene. The CDR3 DNA reads TGTGCCAGCAGCTTATCAGGAGGGTCTGGAAACACCATATATTTT. It yields the protein CASSLSGGSGNTIYF.